This T cell receptor beta chain comes out of a study of blood T cells in healthy people across ages. Notes on the study in general: Using unsorted PBMCs precluded a conclusive naive versus antigen-experienced comparison.

About this clonotype itself: Its antigen is unidentified.

Next came a second PCR, run for roughly 6 to 11 cycles, which used a sample-barcoded 5' primer along with a J-beta primer mix. At least 2.5 million CDR3-containing paired-end reads were obtained per sample. A single record per CDR3 protein comes from TCRdb applying MiXCR to the 5' RACE reads. This table has 380,000 or so distinct CDR3 sequences, approximately 52% appearing once. This CDR3 spans 17 amino acids. Germline V lookup: CDR1 SGHVS, CDR2 FQNEAQ. The V and J ends lost 1 base and 2 bases respectively, with 16 bases between them. The rearrangement links TRBV7-8 to TRBJ2-3, with D possibly being TRBD1 or TRBD2 (5 bases each). Material: blood. This sequence was found in a man in his 60s in good health. The CDR3 loop is CASSLEGTQYSTDTQYF. The CDR3, as DNA: TGTGCCAGCAGCTTAGAGGGGACCCAATATTCCACAGATACGCAGTATTTT.